Sequencing of this T cell receptor (beta chain) was carried out in a study of CD8+ T cells in alopecia areata. Study at large: Those treated were given oral tofacitinib at 5 to 10 mg twice daily.

On this clone: No antigen is known for it.

General observations from the study: Resident alphabeta T-cell populations of normal skin are likewise subject to sequencing in scalp samples.

Treatment here: oral pan-JAK inhibitor, 5-10 mg twice daily. PBMCs provided sorted CD4+ and CD8+ T cells. The CDR3 extends over 13 amino acids. Germline V gives CDR1 MNHEY, CDR2 SMNVEV (reference sequence). V was cut by 6 bases and J by 2 bases, with 10 bases left in between. Isolated RNA was reverse transcribed into cDNA used as the sequencing template. Profiled with immunoSEQ multiplex PCR; TCRdb holds only in-frame clones, not every one. The data show about 88,000 clones, with roughly 46% seen just once and roughly 18% held by the top ten. The source is a human donor with alopecia areata. The sample here was CD8+ T cells sorted from blood, taken at week 24, from a patient treated with tofacitinib. This chain uses TRBV27 with TRBJ1-2, with D perhaps TRBD1 (5 bases). The DNA for the CDR3 is TGTGCCAGCAGGCGGGACTCCAACTATGGCTACACCTTC. It is translated as CASRRDSNYGYTF.